The rows below give T cell receptor beta chains drawn from one sample of a study of blood T cell repertoires in COVID-19. Assay used: immunoSEQ multiplex PCR; TCRdb lists only in-frame clones, some missing. The sample has hundreds of thousands of clones; roughly nine tenths are singletons. Material: PBMCs or T cells enriched from blood (not recorded which). These receptor sequences come from a woman younger than 35 who had recovered from COVID-19. CDR3s include the opening cysteine and the closing phenylalanine or tryptophan. A D gene is named only where the DNA matches it firmly. Clone size is given for some rows only: seen once, a few or many times, or a class if the clone is expanded.

V: TRBV10-2; D: -; J: TRBJ1-1; size: -; CDR3: CASKGGIGNTEAFF; DNA: TGCGCCAGCAAGGGGGGGATAGGGAACACTGAAGCTTTCTTT
V: TRBV29-1; D: -; J: TRBJ1-1; size: -; CDR3: CSVSGLYTEAFF; DNA: TGCAGCGTTTCGGGTCTGTACACTGAAGCTTTCTTT
V: TRBV2; D: TRBD2; J: TRBJ2-3; size: -; CDR3: CASRLAVILTDTQYF; DNA: TGTGCCAGCCGGCTAGCGGTGATCCTCACAGATACGCAGTATTTT
V: TRBV3-1/TRBV3-2; D: -; J: TRBJ1-6; size: -; CDR3: CASSQGGQPRSPLHF; DNA: TGTGCCAGCAGCCAAGGAGGACAGCCGCGTTCACCCCTCCACTTT
V: TRBV7-2; D: -; J: TRBJ1-2; size: -; CDR3: CASSLPLLEPPNYGYTF; DNA: TGTGCCAGCAGCTTACCCCTACTAGAACCCCCTAACTATGGCTACACCTTC
V: TRBV28; D: TRBD1; J: TRBJ2-5; size: -; CDR3: CASSPDRGRSETQYF; DNA: TGTGCCAGCAGCCCGGACAGGGGGCGGTCAGAGACCCAGTACTTC
V: TRBV5-1; D: -; J: TRBJ2-2; size: once; CDR3: CASSEGERDTYELVYRPGELFF; DNA: TGCGCCAGCAGCGAGGGGGAGCGCGACACTTATGAGCTTGTCTATCGCCCCGGGGAGCTGTTTTTT
V: TRBV19; D: -; J: TRBJ1-5; size: -; CDR3: CASGLYSNQPQHF; DNA: TGTGCCAGCGGACTGTATAGCAATCAGCCCCAGCATTTT
V: TRBV7-9; D: TRBD1; J: TRBJ2-1; size: -; CDR3: CAVTRGTVDNEQFF; DNA: TGTGCCGTTACTAGGGGGACAGTGGACAATGAGCAGTTCTTC
V: TRBV18; D: -; J: TRBJ1-1; size: -; CDR3: CATRDTPNTEAFF; DNA: TGTGCCACACGGGACACCCCGAACACTGAAGCTTTCTTT
V: TRBV7-9; D: -; J: TRBJ1-2; size: -; CDR3: CASSHTGTNYGYTF; DNA: TGTGCCAGCAGCCATACAGGGACTAACTATGGCTACACCTTC
V: TRBV20-1; D: -; J: TRBJ1-1; size: once; CDR3: CSGLVYAEAFF; DNA: TGCAGTGGACTGGTTTACGCTGAAGCTTTCTTT
V: TRBV28; D: TRBD1; J: TRBJ1-2; size: -; CDR3: CASSPYLLGQVINYGYTF; DNA: TGTGCCAGCAGTCCTTACCTCCTTGGACAGGTCATTAACTATGGCTACACCTTC
V: TRBV27; D: -; J: TRBJ2-3; size: -; CDR3: CASSSSGGRVTDTQYF; DNA: TGTGCCAGCAGCTCCTCAGGAGGGCGGGTCACAGATACGCAGTATTTT
V: TRBV4-1; D: TRBD1; J: TRBJ1-2; size: -; CDR3: CASSQDRTGGYGYTF; DNA: TGCGCCAGCAGCCAAGATCGGACAGGGGGCTATGGCTACACCTTC
V: TRBV9; D: TRBD2; J: TRBJ2-3; size: -; CDR3: CASSVSSGATDTQYF; DNA: TGTGCCAGCAGCGTATCTAGCGGGGCGACTGATACGCAGTATTTT
V: TRBV18; D: -; J: TRBJ1-1; size: -; CDR3: CASSLQGLTEAFF; DNA: TGTGCCAGCTCCCTACAGGGCTTGACTGAAGCTTTCTTT
V: TRBV27; D: -; J: TRBJ2-2; size: -; CDR3: CASSLGLNTGELFF; DNA: TGTGCCAGCAGTTTGGGACTGAACACCGGGGAGCTGTTTTTT
V: TRBV28; D: TRBD2; J: TRBJ2-1; size: -; CDR3: CASSLSAGGPYEQFF; DNA: TGTGCCAGCAGTTTATCCGCGGGGGGGCCCTATGAGCAGTTCTTC
V: TRBV20-1; D: TRBD2; J: TRBJ2-3; size: -; CDR3: CSASRSSGGSADTQYF; DNA: TGCAGTGCTAGTCGCTCTAGCGGGGGAAGTGCGGATACGCAGTATTTT
V: TRBV2; D: TRBD2; J: TRBJ2-3; size: -; CDR3: CASREGLAGGADTQYF; DNA: TGTGCCAGCAGGGAGGGACTAGCGGGGGGGGCAGATACGCAGTATTTT
V: TRBV4-2; D: TRBD2; J: TRBJ2-3; size: -; CDR3: CASSLTLAGGLSSTDTQYF; DNA: TGTGCCAGCAGCCTCACTTTAGCGGGGGGTCTTTCTAGCACAGATACGCAGTATTTT
V: TRBV11-2; D: -; J: TRBJ2-3; size: -; CDR3: CASSFEGGGTDTQYF; DNA: TGTGCCAGCAGCTTTGAAGGGGGGGGGACAGATACGCAGTATTTT
V: TRBV28; D: -; J: TRBJ2-6; size: -; CDR3: CASSLGGAGANVLTF; DNA: TGTGCCAGCAGTTTAGGAGGCGCCGGGGCCAACGTCCTGACTTTC
V: TRBV28; D: -; J: TRBJ1-4; size: -; CDR3: CASSRQGKWDFNEKLFF; DNA: TGTGCCAGCAGCCGCCAGGGAAAGTGGGACTTTAATGAAAAACTGTTTTTT
V: TRBV6-5; D: TRBD1; J: TRBJ1-4; size: -; CDR3: CASRSRQGRSEKLFF; DNA: TGTGCCAGCAGATCGAGACAGGGCAGAAGTGAAAAACTGTTTTTT
V: TRBV15; D: TRBD1; J: TRBJ1-6; size: -; CDR3: CATSRDGTENSPLHF; DNA: TGTGCCACCAGCAGAGATGGGACAGAGAATTCACCCCTCCACTTT
V: TRBV4-2; D: TRBD1; J: TRBJ1-4; size: -; CDR3: CASSPEGAKDEKLFF; DNA: TGTGCCAGCAGCCCAGAGGGGGCAAAGGATGAAAAACTGTTTTTT
V: TRBV5-6; D: -; J: TRBJ2-3; size: once; CDR3: CASSLGVRDTTDTQYF; DNA: TGTGCCAGCAGCTTGGGGGTCAGGGACACCACAGATACGCAGTATTTT
V: TRBV11-2; D: -; J: TRBJ1-1; size: -; CDR3: CASSYSEGPYTEAFF; DNA: TGTGCCAGCAGCTATTCCGAGGGCCCGTACACTGAAGCTTTCTTT
V: TRBV2; D: TRBD2; J: TRBJ2-5; size: -; CDR3: CASSVVRRGEQETQYF; DNA: TGTGCCAGCAGTGTGGTTAGGCGGGGGGAACAAGAGACCCAGTACTTC
V: TRBV7-6; D: -; J: TRBJ2-5; size: -; CDR3: CASSLPGAAQETQYF; DNA: TGTGCCAGCAGCTTACCAGGGGCCGCCCAAGAGACCCAGTACTTC
V: TRBV7-9; D: -; J: TRBJ1-1; size: few; CDR3: CASSLDRRGAFF; DNA: TGTGCCAGCAGCTTAGACCGGCGGGGGGCTTTCTTT
V: TRBV9; D: TRBD2; J: TRBJ2-1; size: -; CDR3: CASSPLAGAGNEQFF; DNA: TGTGCCAGCAGCCCCTTAGCGGGGGCGGGCAATGAGCAGTTCTTC
V: TRBV2; D: -; J: TRBJ2-2; size: -; CDR3: CASSEVSGRTGELFF; DNA: TGTGCCAGCAGTGAGGTTTCCGGGAGAACCGGGGAGCTGTTTTTT
V: TRBV6-1; D: TRBD1; J: TRBJ1-1; size: -; CDR3: CASSGGWTGMNTEAFF; DNA: TGTGCCAGCAGTGGGGGATGGACAGGGATGAACACTGAAGCTTTCTTT
V: TRBV9; D: TRBD1; J: TRBJ2-3; size: few; CDR3: CASSLTGGADTQYF; DNA: TGTGCCAGCAGCCTGACAGGGGGTGCAGATACGCAGTATTTT
V: TRBV18; D: TRBD1; J: TRBJ1-4; size: -; CDR3: CASSPGTATNEKLFF; DNA: TGTGCCAGCTCACCAGGGACAGCAACTAATGAAAAACTGTTTTTT
V: TRBV2; D: TRBD1; J: TRBJ1-2; size: -; CDR3: CASSRQGDYGYTF; DNA: TGTGCCAGCAGTAGACAGGGGGACTATGGCTACACCTTC
V: TRBV6-5; D: -; J: TRBJ2-3; size: -; CDR3: CASSSPGHPTDTQYF; DNA: TGTGCCAGCAGTTCACCGGGACACCCCACAGATACGCAGTATTTT
V: TRBV7-2; D: TRBD2; J: TRBJ2-7; size: once; CDR3: CASSSSGDSYEQYF; DNA: TGTGCCAGCAGCTCTAGCGGGGATTCCTACGAGCAGTACTTC
V: TRBV4-1; D: -; J: TRBJ1-2; size: few; CDR3: CASSSGTVYGYTF; DNA: TGCGCCAGCAGCTCCGGGACTGTCTATGGCTACACCTTC
V: TRBV11-1; D: -; J: TRBJ1-1; size: -; CDR3: CASSSFMNTEAFF; DNA: TGTGCCAGCAGCTCGTTTATGAACACTGAAGCTTTCTTT
V: TRBV5-1; D: TRBD2; J: TRBJ2-5; size: -; CDR3: CASSLSLAGGHETQYF; DNA: TGCGCCAGCAGCCTATCACTAGCGGGGGGGCATGAGACCCAGTACTTC
V: TRBV5-1; D: -; J: TRBJ1-1; size: once; CDR3: CASSWTVNTEAFF; DNA: TGCGCCAGCAGTTGGACAGTGAACACTGAAGCTTTCTTT
V: TRBV4-2; D: -; J: TRBJ2-3; size: -; CDR3: CASSQKTRPDTQYF; DNA: TGTGCCAGCAGCCAAAAGACTAGGCCAGATACGCAGTATTTT
V: TRBV12-3/TRBV12-4; D: TRBD2; J: TRBJ2-7; size: once; CDR3: CASSLAGRGEQYF; DNA: TGTGCCAGCAGTTTAGCGGGGAGGGGCGAGCAGTACTTC
V: TRBV11-2; D: TRBD2; J: TRBJ2-3; size: -; CDR3: CASSQGLAGGQFGADTQYF; DNA: TGTGCCAGCAGCCAGGGACTAGCGGGGGGGCAGTTTGGGGCGGATACGCAGTATTTT
V: TRBV19; D: -; J: TRBJ1-1; size: few; CDR3: CASRWLGEAFF; DNA: TGTGCCAGTCGCTGGCTAGGTGAAGCTTTCTTT
V: TRBV6-1; D: TRBD1; J: TRBJ1-2; size: -; CDR3: CASSEPTEFGTDYGYTF; DNA: TGTGCCAGCAGTGAACCCACTGAATTCGGGACAGATTATGGCTACACCTTC
V: TRBV6-2/TRBV6-3; D: TRBD2; J: TRBJ2-1; size: -; CDR3: CASSLLAGGLAFF; DNA: TGTGCCAGCAGTTTACTAGCGGGGGGGCTTGCATTCTTC
V: TRBV5-6; D: TRBD1; J: TRBJ2-7; size: -; CDR3: CASSTGTGVGYEQYF; DNA: TGTGCCAGCAGCACCGGGACAGGGGTGGGGTACGAGCAGTACTTC
V: TRBV10-3; D: -; J: TRBJ1-3; size: -; CDR3: CAISAPRAGNTIYF; DNA: TGTGCCATCAGTGCCCCCAGGGCTGGAAACACCATATATTTT
V: TRBV4-1; D: -; J: TRBJ2-7; size: -; CDR3: CASSQEGGGPYEQYF; DNA: TGCGCCAGCAGCCAAGAGGGGGGTGGTCCCTACGAGCAGTACTTC
V: TRBV10-3; D: -; J: TRBJ1-2; size: -; CDR3: CAISESGGDGYTF; DNA: TGTGCCATCAGTGAGTCAGGGGGGGATGGCTACACCTTC
V: TRBV19; D: TRBD1; J: TRBJ1-2; size: -; CDR3: CASSIAGTAYGYTF; DNA: TGTGCCAGTAGTATTGCCGGGACAGCCTATGGCTACACCTTC
V: TRBV2; D: TRBD2; J: TRBJ2-1; size: -; CDR3: CASTRGGGLNNEQFF; DNA: TGTGCCAGCACCCGCGGGGGGGGGCTGAACAATGAGCAGTTCTTC
V: TRBV5-1; D: TRBD2; J: TRBJ2-3; size: -; CDR3: CASSGTITDTQYF; DNA: TGCGCCAGCAGCGGGACTATCACAGATACGCAGTATTTT
V: TRBV3-1/TRBV3-2; D: -; J: TRBJ2-7; size: -; CDR3: CASSQDRGEEQYF; DNA: TGTGCCAGCAGCCAAGACCGGGGAGAGGAGCAGTACTTC